This T cell receptor (beta chain) stems from a study of blood T cell repertoires in COVID-19. Across the study: Whether acute or convalescent, the COVID-19 samples came from the United States, Italy and Spain.

Germline values: CDR1 MNHNY, CDR2 SVGAGI (reference sequence). The V gene end was trimmed by 6 bases and the J gene end by 2 bases; junction bases not matched to a gene: 6. This CDR3 comprises 14 residues. Sequencing used immunoSEQ multiplex PCR; TCRdb keeps in-frame clones, though not all of them. Of 70,000 to 90,000 clones in the sample, 86% are singletons; the top ten hold around 6%. This clonotype was sampled from a man older than 75 with COVID-19, enrolled during active disease. Sequencing was performed on peripheral blood. The chain has TRBV6-6 and TRBJ2-7, with 8 positions matching TRBD1. CDR3 protein: CASSSRTGTYEQYF. The CDR3 DNA is TGTGCCAGCAGCTCCCGGACAGGGACCTACGAGCAGTACTTC.